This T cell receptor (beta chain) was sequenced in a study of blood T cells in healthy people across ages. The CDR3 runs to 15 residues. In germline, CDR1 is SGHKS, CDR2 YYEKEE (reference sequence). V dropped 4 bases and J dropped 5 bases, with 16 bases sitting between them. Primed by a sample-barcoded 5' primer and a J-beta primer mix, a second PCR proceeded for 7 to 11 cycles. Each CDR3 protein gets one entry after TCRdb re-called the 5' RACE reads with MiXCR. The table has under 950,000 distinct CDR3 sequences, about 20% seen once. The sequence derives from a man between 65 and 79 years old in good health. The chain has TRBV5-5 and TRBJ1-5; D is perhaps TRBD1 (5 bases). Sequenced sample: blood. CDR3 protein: CASSPRWGEDQPQHF. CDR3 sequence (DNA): TGTGCCAGCAGCCCACGGTGGGGGGAGGATCAGCCCCAGCATTTT.